The entry below describes one TCR beta chain. The antigen remains undetermined. One end of the junction varies from germline; a read error may be responsible. This specimen belongs to a study of beta chain features in type 1 diabetes. Across the whole study: On cell yields, gender and age, patients and healthy donors were similar. Study observations and caveats: Cells carrying high TCR expression could end up over-represented when cDNA is sequenced.

Reverse transcribing all isolated RNA meant expressed TCRB transcripts were sequenced. Some clones are missing from TCRdb's copy, which holds only in-frame ones; the method was immunoSEQ multiplex PCR. The top ten clones hold roughly 7% of a sample with 250,000 to 350,000 clones, 14% of them seen once. Sorted cells reached over 95% purity in every population. The source material was central memory CD4+ T cells from blood. The receptor comes from a young man in good health.

In DNA, the CDR3 is TGTGTCTGGAGGGGACAGGACCTAAGCAATCAGCCCCAGCATTTT. This translates into CVWRGQDLSNQPQHF. The chain is built from TRBV30 and TRBJ1-5, with TRBD1 matching 8 bases. Germline V CDR1 and CDR2: GTSNPN, SVGIG (reference sequence). The CDR3 has 15 residues.